The 7 T cell receptor beta chains below were found in one sample sequenced in a study of preoperative IRX-2 immunotherapy in early breast cancer. Some clones are missing from TCRdb's copy, which holds only in-frame ones; the method was immunoSEQ multiplex PCR. Here the sample spans approximately 20,000 clones, around four fifths being singletons. The treatment is: preoperative locoregional IRX-2 cytokine immunotherapy. The sample in question was lymph node tissue, obtained after IRX-2 immunotherapy. The source is a human donor with breast cancer.

V is TRBV6-8 and J is TRBJ1-4, with a possible D match to TRBD1 (5 bases). This CDR3 spans 12 amino acids. Trimming shortened V by 11 bases and J by 4 bases, and 11 bases separated the two germline ends. Germline V gene sequence: CDR1 MNHGY, CDR2 SAAAGT. The CDR3 bases are TGTGCCGCTCGGGGGGTTAATGAAAAACTGTTTTTT. As protein: CAARGVNEKLFF.

The chain combines TRBV25-1 with TRBJ1-4; 9 nucleotides align to TRBD1. The germline V gene has CDR1 MGHDK and CDR2 SYGVNS. The V segment lost 6 bases and the J segment 8 bases; nucleotides outside the gene matches: 7. The CDR3 has 14 amino acids. Here the CDR3 DNA reads TGTGCCAGCAGCTGGACAGGGGTGAACGAAAAACTGTTTTTT. Amino acids: CASSWTGVNEKLFF.

This chain joins TRBV29-1 and TRBJ2-1; 9 positions match TRBD1. The germline gives CDR1 SQVTM, CDR2 ANQGSEA. V lost 6 bases and J lost 5; bases outside the gene matches: 2. This CDR3 comprises 12 residues. DNA for the CDR3: TGCAGCGTCGGACAGGGGAACAATGAGCAGTTCTTC. Translating it yields CSVGQGNNEQFF.

This chain connects TRBV18 to TRBJ2-7; a weak D match, TRBD1 (5 bases). V was cut by 2 bases and J by 2 bases, with 7 bases left in between. The germline V gene has CDR1 KGHSH and CDR2 LQKENI. This CDR3 has 13 amino acids. The CDR3 region is CASSPGATYEQYF. The CDR3 bases are TGTGCCAGCTCACCAGGGGCCACCTACGAGCAGTACTTC.

The chain employs TRBV30 and TRBJ1-5; 9 bases fit TRBD1. There are 14 residues in the CDR3. V shed 1 base, J shed 5 bases, and the junction held 3 bases outside the gene matches. Germline V lookup: CDR1 GTSNPN, CDR2 SVGIG (reference sequence). CDR3 sequence: CAWSGDRDDQPQHF. The CDR3 bases are TGTGCCTGGAGTGGGGACAGGGATGATCAGCCCCAGCATTTT. The variable domain in full, completed from reference TRBV30 and TRBJ1-5, reads SQTIHQWPATLVQPVGSPLSLECTVEGTSNPNLYWYRQAAGRGLQLLFYSVGIGQISSEVPQNLSASRPQDRQFILSSKKLLLSDSGFYLCAWSGDRDDQPQHFGDGTRLSIL.

Worth noting for this clone: The junction does not match germline at one end; this may be a read error. The rearrangement links TRBV6-8 to TRBJ2-7; D gene unclear. Germline V gene sequence: CDR1 MNHGY, CDR2 SAAAGT. The CDR3 is 15 residues long. The CDR3 DNA is TGTGCCATCAGTAGCCCCGACCGGAGCTCCTACGAGCAGTACTTC. Residues: CAISSPDRSSYEQYF.

The chain has TRBV14 and TRBJ1-1; 8 positions agree with TRBD1. The CDR3 length is 15 residues. Germline V gene data show CDR1 as SGHDN and CDR2 as FVKESK. The ends lost 3 bases at V and 1 base at J; junction bases unmatched: 4. This CDR3 reads CASSHQGAKNTEAFF. The CDR3 nucleotides are TGTGCCAGCAGCCACCAGGGGGCGAAGAACACTGAAGCTTTCTTT.